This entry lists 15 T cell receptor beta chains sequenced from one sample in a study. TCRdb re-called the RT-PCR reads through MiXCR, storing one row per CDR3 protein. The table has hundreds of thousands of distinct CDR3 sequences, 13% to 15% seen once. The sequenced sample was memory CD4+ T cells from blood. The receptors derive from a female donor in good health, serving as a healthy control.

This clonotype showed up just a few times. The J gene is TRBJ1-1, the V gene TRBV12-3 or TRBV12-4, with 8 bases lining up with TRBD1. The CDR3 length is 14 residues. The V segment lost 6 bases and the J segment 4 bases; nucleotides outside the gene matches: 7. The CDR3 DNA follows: TGTGCCAGCAGACGACAGGGGAGATCCACTGAAGCTTTCTTT. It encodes CASRRQGRSTEAFF.

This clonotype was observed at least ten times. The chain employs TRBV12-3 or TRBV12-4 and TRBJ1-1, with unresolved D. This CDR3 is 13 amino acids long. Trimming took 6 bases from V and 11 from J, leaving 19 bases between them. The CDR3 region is CASSPLEGLGAFF. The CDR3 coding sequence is TGTGCCAGCAGCCCTTTGGAGGGCTTAGGGGCTTTCTTT.

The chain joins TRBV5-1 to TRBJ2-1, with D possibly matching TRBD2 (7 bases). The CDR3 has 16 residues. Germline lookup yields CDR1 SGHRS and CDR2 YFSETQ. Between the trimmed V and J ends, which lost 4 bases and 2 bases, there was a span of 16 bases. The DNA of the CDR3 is TGCGCCAGCAGCCTCCAAGGGGGGGGACCCTACAATGAGCAGTTCTTC. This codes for CASSLQGGGPYNEQFF.

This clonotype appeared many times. The DNA for the CDR3 is TGCAGTGTAAGAGGCGGGAGAGATGCAGATACGCAGTATTTT. It is translated as CSVRGGRDADTQYF. The rearrangement links TRBV20-1 to TRBJ2-3; 7 nucleotides agree with TRBD2. Losses at the gene ends were 7 bases for V and 4 bases for J; bases not matched to a gene: 11. Germline lookup yields CDR1 DFQATT and CDR2 SNEGSKA (reference sequence). The CDR3 is 14 amino acids.

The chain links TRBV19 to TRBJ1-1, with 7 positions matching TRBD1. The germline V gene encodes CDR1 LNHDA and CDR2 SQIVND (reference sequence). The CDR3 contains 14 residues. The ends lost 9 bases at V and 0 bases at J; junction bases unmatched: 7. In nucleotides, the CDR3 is TGTGCCAGCGTGACGGACAGGATGAACACTGAAGCTTTCTTT. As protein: CASVTDRMNTEAFF.

The CDR3 reads CASSQYSGRSTDTQYF. CDR3 coding DNA: TGTGCCAGCAGCCAATATAGCGGGAGGTCAACAGATACGCAGTATTTT. The genes are TRBV7-2 and TRBJ2-3; 10 bases are shared with TRBD2. CDR3 length: 16 amino acids. V trimming: 5 bases; J trimming: 3 bases; junction bases outside the gene matches: 8. Germline values: CDR1 SGHTA, CDR2 FQGNSA.

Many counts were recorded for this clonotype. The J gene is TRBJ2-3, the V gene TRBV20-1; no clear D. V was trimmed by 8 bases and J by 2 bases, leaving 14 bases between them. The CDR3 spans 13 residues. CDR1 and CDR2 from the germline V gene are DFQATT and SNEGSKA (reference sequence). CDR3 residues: CSPTGELTDTQYF. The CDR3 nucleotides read TGCAGTCCTACGGGTGAACTCACAGATACGCAGTATTTT.

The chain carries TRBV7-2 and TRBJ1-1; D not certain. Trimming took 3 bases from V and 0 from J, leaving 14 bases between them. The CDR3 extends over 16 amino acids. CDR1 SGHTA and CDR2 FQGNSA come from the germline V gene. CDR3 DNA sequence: TGTGCCAGCAGCTTGTATCGCGTGGGGATGAACACTGAAGCTTTCTTT. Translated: CASSLYRVGMNTEAFF.

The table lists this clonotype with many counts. Written as DNA, the CDR3 is TGCGCCAGCAGCCATGGCGCGCGCAACTCTGGAAACACCATATATTTT. Protein product: CASSHGARNSGNTIYF. The chain uses TRBV4-3 and TRBJ1-3; D is undetermined. This CDR3 region has 16 residues. Germline values: CDR1 LGHNA, CDR2 YSLEER. V lost 3 bases and J lost 0, with 12 bases in between.

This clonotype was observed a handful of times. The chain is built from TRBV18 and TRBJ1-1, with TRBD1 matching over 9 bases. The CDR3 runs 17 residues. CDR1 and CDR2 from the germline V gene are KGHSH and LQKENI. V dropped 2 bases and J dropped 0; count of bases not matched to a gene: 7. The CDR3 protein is CASSPNPGTGMNTEAFF. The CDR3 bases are TGTGCCAGCTCACCAAACCCCGGGACAGGGATGAACACTGAAGCTTTCTTT.

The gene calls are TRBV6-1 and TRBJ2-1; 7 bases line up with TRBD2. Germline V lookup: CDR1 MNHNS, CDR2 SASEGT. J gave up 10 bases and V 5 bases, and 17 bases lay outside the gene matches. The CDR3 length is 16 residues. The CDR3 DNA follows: TGTGCCAGCAGTATACACCCTAGCGGTACCCTCCCCGAGCAGTTCTTC. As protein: CASSIHPSGTLPEQFF.

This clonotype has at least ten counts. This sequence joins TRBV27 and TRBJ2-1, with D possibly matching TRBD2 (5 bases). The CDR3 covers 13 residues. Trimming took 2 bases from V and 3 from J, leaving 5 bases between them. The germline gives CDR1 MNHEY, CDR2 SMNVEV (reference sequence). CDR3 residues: CASSLDYYNEQFF. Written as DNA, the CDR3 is TGTGCCAGCAGTTTAGACTACTACAATGAGCAGTTCTTC.

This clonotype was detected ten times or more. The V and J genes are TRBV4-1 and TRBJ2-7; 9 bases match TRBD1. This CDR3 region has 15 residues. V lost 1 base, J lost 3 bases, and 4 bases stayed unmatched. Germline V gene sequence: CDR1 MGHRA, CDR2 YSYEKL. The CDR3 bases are TGCGCCAGCAGCCAAGCCCCGGGACAGGGCTACGAGCAGTACTTC. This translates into CASSQAPGQGYEQYF.

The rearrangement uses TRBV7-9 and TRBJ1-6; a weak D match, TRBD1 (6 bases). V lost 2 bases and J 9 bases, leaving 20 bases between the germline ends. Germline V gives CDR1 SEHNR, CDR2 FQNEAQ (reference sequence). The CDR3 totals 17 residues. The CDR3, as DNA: TGTGCCAGCAGCTTATCCGTCCAAGGACAGCTCCCTTCACCCCTCCACTTT. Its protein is CASSLSVQGQLPSPLHF.

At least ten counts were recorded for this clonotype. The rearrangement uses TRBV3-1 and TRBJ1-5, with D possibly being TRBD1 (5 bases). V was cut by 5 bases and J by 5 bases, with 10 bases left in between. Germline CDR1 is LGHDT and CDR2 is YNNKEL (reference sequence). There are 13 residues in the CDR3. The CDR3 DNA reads TGTGCCAGCAGCTTAAGGGACGATCAGCCCCAGCATTTT. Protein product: CASSLRDDQPQHF.